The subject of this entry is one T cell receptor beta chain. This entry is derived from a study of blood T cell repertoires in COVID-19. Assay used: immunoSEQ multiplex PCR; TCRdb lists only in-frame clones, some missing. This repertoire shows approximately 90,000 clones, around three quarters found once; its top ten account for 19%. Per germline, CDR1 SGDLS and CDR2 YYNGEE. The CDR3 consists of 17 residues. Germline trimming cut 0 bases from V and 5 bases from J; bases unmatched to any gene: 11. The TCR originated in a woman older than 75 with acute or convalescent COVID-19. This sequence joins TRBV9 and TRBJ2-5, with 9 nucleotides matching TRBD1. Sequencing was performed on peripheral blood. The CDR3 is CASSVDENRGLGETQYF. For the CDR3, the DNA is TGTGCCAGCAGCGTAGATGAGAACAGGGGGCTTGGGGAGACCCAGTACTTC.